A single sample is the source of the 13 T cell receptor beta chains below, sequenced in a study of CD8+ T cells in alopecia areata (dated by TCRdb to 2017 to 2018). The time point tag for this specimen amounts to: baseline before oral tofacitinib. Library construction relied on the immunoSEQ multiplex PCR assay. RNA was extracted from all samples and reverse transcribed into cDNA, which served as template for TCR sequencing. Drawn from immuneACCESS, this table holds only the in-frame rearrangements with V and J called that TCRdb kept. Clones are partly lost; checked studies trace under half to an unresolved V gene and leave the rest unexplained. This sample has under 70,000 clones in its table, and almost 97% of those were observed once. The top ten clones comprise roughly 26% of the sample. The specimen comprised CD8+ T cells sorted from blood, sampled at week 0. These receptors all stem from a human donor with alopecia areata.

The rearrangement uses TRBV19 and TRBJ1-1; D is unresolved. CDR1 LNHDA and CDR2 SQIVND come from the germline V gene (reference sequence). V shed 0 bases and J shed 0 bases, with 8 bases lying between them. The CDR3 length is 15 residues. CDR3 sequence: CASSIDSIMNTEAFF. CDR3 in DNA: TGTGCCAGTAGTATAGATTCCATTATGAACACTGAAGCTTTCTTT.

The CDR3, as DNA: TGTGCCAGCAGTCCAGAGGACCTAGAGACCCAGTACTTC. It specifies CASSPEDLETQYF. The chain joins TRBV27 to TRBJ2-5; D ambiguous. The length of the CDR3 is 13 residues. V was cut by 5 bases and J by 4 bases, with 11 bases left in between. Germline lookup yields CDR1 MNHEY and CDR2 SMNVEV (reference sequence).

The CDR3 DNA is TGTGCCAGCAGCTTAGAACTAGCGGGGGGGCAAAAGACCCAGTACTTC. Translated: CASSLELAGGQKTQYF. The chain joins TRBV7-2 to TRBJ2-5; 13 positions match TRBD2. Germline V gene sequence: CDR1 SGHTA, CDR2 FQGNSA. The CDR3 runs 16 residues. V lost 1 base, J lost 6 bases, and 5 bases stayed unmatched.

A single count supports this clone. The V and J genes are TRBV29-1 and TRBJ1-4; TRBD1 is a possible D gene (6 bases). The germline CDR1 and CDR2 sequences are SQVTM and ANQGSEA. The CDR3 has 12 amino acids. V lost 6 bases, J lost 7 bases, and 12 bases lay in between. The CDR3 region has the DNA TGCAGCGTACTACAGGGAGGTGAAAAACTGTTTTTT. Amino acid sequence: CSVLQGGEKLFF.

This chain uses TRBV7-9 with TRBJ2-3, with unresolved D. With 1 base removed from V and 2 bases from J, the gap between germline ends came to 10 bases. The germline V gene encodes CDR1 SEHNR and CDR2 FQNEAQ (reference sequence). The CDR3 loop spans 15 amino acids. CDR3 region: CASSLGLQNTDTQYF. The CDR3 region has the DNA TGTGCCAGCAGCTTAGGTCTTCAGAACACAGATACGCAGTATTTT.

This chain links TRBV21-1 with TRBJ2-5. TRBV21-1 is flagged as a pseudogene. The CDR3 has 19 residues. CDR3 region: CASSKATGATPILQETQYF. The CDR3, as DNA: TGTGCCAGCAGCAAAGCGACGGGGGCCACCCCGATACTCCAAGAGACCCAGTACTTC.

The rearrangement joins TRBV19 to TRBJ1-5; 12 bases align to TRBD1. V gave up 5 bases and J gave up 7 bases; unmatched junction bases: 9. The CDR3 extends over 16 amino acids. The germline V gene has CDR1 LNHDA and CDR2 SQIVND (reference sequence). CDR3 DNA: TGTGCCAGTAGTCTAACCGGGACAGGGGGCCAACAGCCCCAGCATTTT. It specifies CASSLTGTGGQQPQHF.

J is TRBJ2-6 and V is TRBV7-8, with TRBD1 identical over 8 bases. Looked up from germline, CDR1 is SGHVS and CDR2 is FQNEAQ. The CDR3 contains 21 residues. The J segment lost 4 bases and the V segment lost 0 bases, leaving 17 bases of the junction unmatched. Written as DNA, the CDR3 is TGTGCCAGCAGCTTAGCGATGGGGCCGACAGGGGAACCGAGGGGGGCCAACGTCCTGACTTTC. Protein sequence: CASSLAMGPTGEPRGANVLTF.

V is TRBV7-9 and J is TRBJ2-7; D might be TRBD1 or TRBD2, each matching 6 bases. CDR1 is SEHNR and CDR2 is FQNEAQ in the germline V gene (reference sequence). V dropped 5 bases and J dropped 6 bases, with 11 bases sitting between them. The CDR3 has 12 amino acids. The CDR3 loop is CASSNTGAEQYF. As DNA, the CDR3 is TGTGCCAGCAGCAATACGGGGGCCGAGCAGTACTTC.

The table lists this clone with a count of one. The chain carries TRBV29-1 and TRBJ2-7; 7 bases align to TRBD1. Germline V CDR1 and CDR2: SQVTM, ANQGSEA. Trimming cost V 6 bases and J 2 bases; bases outside gene matches: 10. This CDR3 has 14 amino acids. This CDR3 is CSVPHPGTAYEQYF. In DNA, the CDR3 is TGCAGCGTGCCCCACCCCGGGACAGCCTACGAGCAGTACTTC.

The chain employs TRBV27 and TRBJ2-1; 9 bases match TRBD1. The J segment lost 10 bases and the V segment lost 4 bases, leaving 8 bases of the junction unmatched. The CDR3 sequence is 14 residues long. The germline gives CDR1 MNHEY, CDR2 SMNVEV (reference sequence). CDR3 in amino acids: CASSSWDRVDEQFF. The CDR3 DNA is TGTGCCAGCAGTTCCTGGGACAGGGTTGACGAGCAGTTCTTC.

The chain carries TRBV4-1 and TRBJ2-5, with a possible D match to TRBD1 (6 bases). There are 14 residues in the CDR3. Trimming removed 3 bases at V and 2 bases at J, with 10 bases between. Germline lookup yields CDR1 MGHRA and CDR2 YSYEKL. The CDR3 DNA reads TGCGCCAGCAGCCACGGACAGAATCAAGAGACCCAGTACTTC. Residues: CASSHGQNQETQYF.

The rearrangement joins TRBV7-9 to TRBJ2-7; D is unresolved. Germline lookup yields CDR1 SEHNR and CDR2 FQNEAQ (reference sequence). V was cut by 6 bases and J by 1 base, with 13 bases left in between. The CDR3 covers 14 residues. CDR3 nucleotide sequence: TGTGCCAGCAGTTCAGAGAGGCAATCCTACGAGCAGTACTTC. Its translation is CASSSERQSYEQYF.